This T cell receptor (beta chain) was identified during a study of regulatory T cells in long-lasting Graves disease. Study-level results: Comparison showed that persistent patients shared more public clonotypes (under 3,000) than new patients (966). Persistent disease preferred TRBV28, TRBJ1-2 and TRBJ2-5. Compared with new cases, persistent Graves' patients showed reduced TCR diversity.

Specified time point: newly diagnosed GD, antithyroid drugs for less than 3 months. PBMC RNA was the source of the TCR library. Enrollment of patients was through an endocrinology department in Xi'an, China. Regarding this clonotype: Its target is unknown. The conserved phenylalanine or tryptophan normally closing the CDR3 is absent here, so this likely arose from a read error.

Relying on iRepertoire HTBI primers and Arm-PCR of CDR3 regions, the team built TCR beta libraries. TCRdb re-called the multiplex PCR reads with MiXCR, one entry per CDR3 protein. In the table there are 250,000 to 400,000 distinct CDR3 sequences, about 20% of which are singletons. Trimming stripped 7 bases from V and 4 bases from J, with 15 bases between. The CDR3 contains 14 residues. The chain employs TRBV12-3 or TRBV12-4 and TRBJ2-3; D is perhaps TRBD1 (5 bases). The specimen was peripheral blood mononuclear cells (PBMCs), collected at new diagnosis, from a patient treated with antithyroid drugs. This sequence originates from a female donor with Graves disease. For the CDR3, the DNA is TGTGCCAGCACCCCTGGGATAGGGGCAGATACGCAGTATTCT. Translating gives CASTPGIGADTQYS.